This TCR beta chain was identified during a study of T cells expressing NK-cell markers. About the research overall: From sorted CD3+CD56+NKG2C+, CD3+CD56+NKG2C- and CD3+CD56-NKG2C+ T cells came the TCR beta repertoires.

CDR1 is SGHAT and CDR2 is FQNNGV in the germline V gene. The CDR3 runs 15 residues. The cDNA for TCR beta came from 5'RACE template switching with UMIs. Using the 5' RACE reads, TCRdb records one entry per CDR3 protein without DNA. The sample's table shows some 500,000 distinct CDR3 sequences. This receptor was identified in a woman aged 45-65 years in good health. V and J are TRBV11-2 and TRBJ1-4. Sequencing was done on a sample of blood T cells: a sorted CD56 or NKG2C T cell subset, CD4+ or CD8+ T cells, or bulk PBMC T cells (not recorded which). This CDR3 reads CASSLNSATNEKLFF. Full variable domain (remainder filled in from reference TRBV11-2 and TRBJ1-4): EAGVAQSPRYKIIEKRQSVAFWCNPISGHATLYWYQQILGQGPKLLIQFQNNGVVDDSQLPKDRFSAERLKGVDSTLKIQPAKLEDSAVYLCASSLNSATNEKLFFGSGTQLSVL.